This is a list of T cell receptor beta chains from one sample in a study of shared clonotypes between healthy human individuals. TCRdb's copy holds only in-frame clones and misses some; the assay was immunoSEQ multiplex PCR. The sample contains 750,000 to 1,000,000 clones, 92% of which appear only once. The sample comprised naive CD8+ T cells sorted from blood. The receptors originated from a man under 40 in good health. Both conserved end residues are part of each CDR3. A D gene is named only where the DNA matches it firmly.

v_call: TRBV7-9
d_call: NA
j_call: TRBJ2-7
cdr3_aa: CASSPKDSPYEQYF

v_call: TRBV9
d_call: NA
j_call: TRBJ2-7
cdr3_aa: CASSVEEGLYEQYF

v_call: TRBV19
d_call: NA
j_call: TRBJ2-2
cdr3_aa: CASRTSNTGELFF

v_call: TRBV13
d_call: TRBD2
j_call: TRBJ2-1
cdr3_aa: CASSPDRTSGRNEQFF

v_call: TRBV19
d_call: NA
j_call: TRBJ2-7
cdr3_aa: CASSTAINYEQYF

v_call: TRBV6-5
d_call: NA
j_call: TRBJ2-3
cdr3_aa: CASVRGLDSTDTQYF

v_call: TRBV21-1
d_call: NA
j_call: TRBJ2-2
cdr3_aa: CASSKASVAGCFDWELFF

v_call: TRBV19
d_call: NA
j_call: TRBJ2-3
cdr3_aa: CASSIYGYTQYF

v_call: TRBV5-5
d_call: NA
j_call: TRBJ1-3
cdr3_aa: CASSLGVNSGNTIYF

v_call: TRBV13
d_call: NA
j_call: TRBJ2-1
cdr3_aa: CASSLGRAIYNEQFF

v_call: TRBV9
d_call: NA
j_call: TRBJ2-1
cdr3_aa: CASSVALTGNEQFF

v_call: TRBV27
d_call: TRBD2
j_call: TRBJ2-7
cdr3_aa: CASSLSSGSPISYEQYF

v_call: TRBV7-9
d_call: NA
j_call: TRBJ1-2
cdr3_aa: CASSSQVYGYTF

v_call: TRBV15
d_call: TRBD2
j_call: TRBJ2-3
cdr3_aa: CATSSRGRASDTQYF

v_call: TRBV7-9
d_call: NA
j_call: TRBJ2-2
cdr3_aa: CASSLEVELFF